Described below is a single TCR beta chain sequence and its context. The target antigen is unknown. This specimen belongs to a study of T cells in tuberculosis. There are 13 residues in the CDR3. V lost 6 bases, J lost 8 bases, and 7 bases stayed unmatched. The germline CDR1 and CDR2 sequences are MNHNS and SASEGT. Study-wide results and caveats: Smaller alpha distances in active tuberculosis partly reflected shorter CDR3-alpha lengths. Active tuberculosis cases were adults; controls were adolescents.

The repertoire was sequenced with immunoSEQ multiplex PCR; TCRdb's copy has only in-frame clones and lacks some. The sample lists about 43,000 clones; 95% were seen once. The specimen sequenced was PBMCs. J is TRBJ1-1 and V is TRBV6-1; TRBD1 matches 9 bases. The TCR comes from a donor between 10 and 35 years old with latent tuberculosis or without tuberculosis infection. CDR3 coding DNA: TGTGCCAGCAGCTTCTGGGACAGGGAAGAAGCTTTCTTT. Translation: CASSFWDREEAFF.